A single sample is the source of the 13 T cell receptor beta chains below, sequenced in a study of cytomegalovirus exposure and HLA in healthy donors. Here immunoSEQ multiplex PCR was the method, and the copy in TCRdb shows in-frame clones only, minus some. The profile covers some 200,000 clones, with 80% to 85% appearing a single time and 2.8% taken by the ten largest. Sequenced input: PBMCs. The source of these receptors is a woman between 18 and 30 years old in good health and CMV-seropositive.

The chain employs TRBV6-5 and TRBJ1-2; TRBD1 might be the D (5 bases). This CDR3 is built from 11 residues. V was clipped by 7 bases and J by 10 bases, with 13 bases between them. Germline CDR1 is MNHEY and CDR2 is SVGAGI. The DNA for the CDR3 is TGTGCCAGCATCTCACGGGGGGACTACACCTTC. It translates to CASISRGDYTF.

J is TRBJ1-1 and V is TRBV2, with 7 bases fitting TRBD1. Germline CDR1 SNHLY, CDR2 FYNNEI. The CDR3 runs to 16 residues. V shed 5 bases, J shed 1 base, and the junction held 10 bases outside the gene matches. CDR3 coding DNA: TGTGCCAGCAGTTCCGGGACCAGGGGGTCGAACACTGAAGCTTTCTTT. Translated: CASSSGTRGSNTEAFF.

This clone was detected a few times. This chain links TRBV5-1 with TRBJ2-3, with 7 bases fitting TRBD1. The CDR3 contains 14 residues. The germline gives CDR1 SGHRS, CDR2 YFSETQ. The J segment lost 2 bases and the V segment lost 3 bases, leaving 3 bases of the junction unmatched. Here the CDR3 DNA reads TGCGCCAGCAGCTGGGACAGAACCACAGATACGCAGTATTTT. Its translation is CASSWDRTTDTQYF.

This clone occurred a few times. This chain uses TRBV10-3 with TRBJ2-7; TRBD1 is a possible D gene (6 bases). CDR1 and CDR2 from the germline V gene are ENHRY and SYGVKD. V was trimmed by 11 bases and J by 5 bases, leaving 16 bases between them. This CDR3 has 12 amino acids. DNA of the CDR3: TGTGCCTCCCTGGGGGCCCAGGACGAGCAGTACTTC. It translates to CASLGAQDEQYF.

This chain connects TRBV5-4 to TRBJ2-3; TRBD2 agrees at 11 bases. Unmatched junction bases numbered 14, after V lost 2 bases and J lost 6 bases. This CDR3 has 18 residues. Germline V gene data show CDR1 as SGHNT and CDR2 as YYREEE (reference sequence). The CDR3 loop is CASSFGFTGTSGVDTQYF. The CDR3 DNA is TGTGCCAGCAGCTTCGGGTTTACAGGGACTAGCGGTGTTGATACGCAGTATTTT.

The chain uses TRBV5-1 and TRBJ2-5; D not certain. CDR3 length: 12 residues. Germline V gene lookup returns CDR1 SGHRS and CDR2 YFSETQ. The V and J ends lost 5 bases and 1 base respectively, with 6 bases between them. As DNA, the CDR3 is TGCGCCAGCAGTGGAGCCCAAGAGACCCAGTACTTC. It encodes CASSGAQETQYF.

This chain connects TRBV14 to TRBJ2-2; D might be TRBD1 (6 bases). Germline V lookup: CDR1 SGHDN, CDR2 FVKESK. CDR3 length equals 12 residues. Trimming stripped 6 bases from V and 7 bases from J, with 9 bases between. As DNA, the CDR3 is TGTGCCAGCAGGGCAGGGGACGGGGAGCTGTTTTTT. It codes for CASRAGDGELFF.

This sequence joins TRBV5-8 and TRBJ1-6; possible D gene TRBD1, 6 bases. The CDR3 loop spans 14 amino acids. Trimming removed 1 base from V and 9 bases from J, with 11 bases in between. Germline CDR1 is SGHTS and CDR2 is YDEGEE. The chain's CDR3 is CASSLRGSVSPLHF. The CDR3 region has the DNA TGTGCCAGCAGCTTGAGGGGGAGTGTTTCACCCCTCCACTTT.

The CDR3 here is CASSFAGTGTQETQYF. Written as DNA, the CDR3 is TGTGCCAGCAGTTTCGCCGGGACAGGGACGCAAGAGACCCAGTACTTC. This chain uses TRBV6-5 with TRBJ2-5; TRBD1 matches 9 bases. The V gene end was trimmed by 4 bases and the J gene end by 2 bases; junction bases not matched to a gene: 8. CDR3 length equals 16 residues. Germline-derived CDR1 and CDR2 are MNHEY and SVGAGI.

The chain combines TRBV5-6 with TRBJ1-6; weak D call: TRBD1 (5 bases). Looked up from germline, CDR1 is SGHDT and CDR2 is YYEEEE. This CDR3 region has 14 residues. Trimming left V 4 bases short and J 9 bases short, with 14 bases between. The CDR3 nucleotides are TGTGCCAGCAGCCCAGCTGTCGGGGGTTCACCCCTCCACTTT. Translation: CASSPAVGGSPLHF.

J is TRBJ2-7 and V is TRBV14; TRBD1 aligns across 8 bases. V gave up 4 bases and J gave up 3 bases; unmatched junction bases: 5. The CDR3 contains 14 residues. Germline CDR1 SGHDN, CDR2 FVKESK. The CDR3 bases are TGTGCCAGCAGCCGCGGACAGGGACTCTACGAGCAGTACTTC. This sequence encodes CASSRGQGLYEQYF.

This clone appeared a single time. The rearrangement joins TRBV5-1 to TRBJ2-5, with D unresolved. This CDR3 is built from 15 residues. Germline V gene sequence: CDR1 SGHRS, CDR2 YFSETQ. Trimming pared 1 base from V and 2 bases from J, leaving 12 bases between. CDR3 sequence: CASSLSPAGQETQYF. Written as DNA, the CDR3 is TGCGCCAGCAGCTTGAGTCCGGCAGGACAAGAGACCCAGTACTTC.

This chain uses TRBV6-5 with TRBJ2-7; 7 bases fit TRBD1. With V trimmed by 2 bases and J by 0 bases, 4 bases remained unmatched. Germline V gives CDR1 MNHEY, CDR2 SVGAGI. The CDR3 sequence is 15 residues long. The CDR3, as DNA: TGTGCCAGCAGTTACGGGGACAGTAGCTCCTACGAGCAGTACTTC. As protein: CASSYGDSSSYEQYF.